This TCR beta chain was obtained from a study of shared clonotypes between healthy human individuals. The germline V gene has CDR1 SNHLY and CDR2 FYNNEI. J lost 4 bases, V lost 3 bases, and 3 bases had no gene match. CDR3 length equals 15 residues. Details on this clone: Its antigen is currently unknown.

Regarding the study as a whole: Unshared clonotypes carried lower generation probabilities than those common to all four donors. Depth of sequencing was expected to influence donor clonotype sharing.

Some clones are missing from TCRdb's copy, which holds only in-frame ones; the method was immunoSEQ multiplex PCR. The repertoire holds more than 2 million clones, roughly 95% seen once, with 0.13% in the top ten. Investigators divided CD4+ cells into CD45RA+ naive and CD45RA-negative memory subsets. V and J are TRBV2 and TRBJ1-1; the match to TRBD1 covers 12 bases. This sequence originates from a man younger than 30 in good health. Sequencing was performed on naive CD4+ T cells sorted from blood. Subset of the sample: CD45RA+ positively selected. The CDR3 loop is CASSDGTGGLTEAFF. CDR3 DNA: TGTGCCAGCAGTGATGGGACAGGGGGCCTCACTGAAGCTTTCTTT.